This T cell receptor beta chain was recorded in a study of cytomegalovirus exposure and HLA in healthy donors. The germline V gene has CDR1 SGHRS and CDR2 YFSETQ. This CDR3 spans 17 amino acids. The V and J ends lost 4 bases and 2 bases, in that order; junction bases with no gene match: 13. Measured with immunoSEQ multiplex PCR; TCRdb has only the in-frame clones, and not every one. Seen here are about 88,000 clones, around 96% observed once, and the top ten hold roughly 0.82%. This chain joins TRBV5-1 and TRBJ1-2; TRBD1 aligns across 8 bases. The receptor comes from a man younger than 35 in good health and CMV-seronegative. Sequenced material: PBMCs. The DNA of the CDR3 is TGCGCCAGCAGCAAGAAACTAAACAGGGGGTCGAACTATGGCTACACCTTC. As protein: CASSKKLNRGSNYGYTF.